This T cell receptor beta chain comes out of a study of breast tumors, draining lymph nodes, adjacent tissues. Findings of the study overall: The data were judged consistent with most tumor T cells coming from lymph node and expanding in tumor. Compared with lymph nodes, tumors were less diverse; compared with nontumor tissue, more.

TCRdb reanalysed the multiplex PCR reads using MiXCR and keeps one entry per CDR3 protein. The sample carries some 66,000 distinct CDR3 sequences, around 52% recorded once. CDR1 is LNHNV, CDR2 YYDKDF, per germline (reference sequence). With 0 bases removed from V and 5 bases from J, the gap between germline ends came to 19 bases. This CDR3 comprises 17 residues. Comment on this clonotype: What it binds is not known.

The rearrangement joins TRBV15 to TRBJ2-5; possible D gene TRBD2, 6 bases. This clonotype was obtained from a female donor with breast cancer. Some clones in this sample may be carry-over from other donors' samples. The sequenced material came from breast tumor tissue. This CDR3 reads CATSRDGRRGGGETQYF. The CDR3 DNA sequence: TGTGCCACCAGCAGAGATGGGAGGAGGGGCGGAGGGGAGACCCAGTACTTC.